Listed below are T cell receptor beta chains from one sample, sequenced in a study of identifying expanded T cells in peripheral blood. This table comes from immunoSEQ multiplex PCR, and its TCRdb copy is limited to in-frame clones, with some not included. This sample has 120,000 or so clones; around 84% occur once, and the top ten carry 3.3%. Material: blood. These receptors all stem from a person aged 18-70 years in good health. The CDR3 runs from the conserved cysteine through the conserved F or W. D genes are given only for firm matches. For some rows the clone size is stated as once, few or many, or as a class when expanded; others skip it.

d_gene: TRBD1
v_gene: TRBV11-2
len: 13
j_gene: TRBJ1-2
abundance: .
CDR3nt: TGTGCCAGCAGCTATGGGACAGCCGATGGCTACACCTTC
CDR3aa: CASSYGTADGYTF

d_gene: .
v_gene: TRBV9
len: 18
j_gene: TRBJ2-2
abundance: .
CDR3nt: TGTGCCAGCAGCGCCTATGAACAGGGTATAACGAACACCGGGGAGCTGTTTTTT
CDR3aa: CASSAYEQGITNTGELFF

d_gene: .
v_gene: TRBV2
len: 12
j_gene: TRBJ2-3
abundance: once
CDR3nt: TGTGCCAGCACCGGAAACACAGATACGCAGTATTTT
CDR3aa: CASTGNTDTQYF

d_gene: .
v_gene: TRBV11-2
len: 15
j_gene: TRBJ2-1
abundance: .
CDR3nt: TGTGCCAGCAGCTTAGACACGAGCTCCTACAATGAGCAGTTCTTC
CDR3aa: CASSLDTSSYNEQFF

d_gene: TRBD2
v_gene: TRBV19
len: 15
j_gene: TRBJ2-3
abundance: .
CDR3nt: TGTGCCAGTAGTATCGGACTAGCGGGCACAGATACGCAGTATTTT
CDR3aa: CASSIGLAGTDTQYF

d_gene: .
v_gene: TRBV2
len: 14
j_gene: TRBJ2-7
abundance: once
CDR3nt: TGTGCCAGCACAGTGTTACAGGGCGGGTTCGGGCAGTACTTC
CDR3aa: CASTVLQGGFGQYF

d_gene: .
v_gene: TRBV6-5
len: 14
j_gene: TRBJ2-1
abundance: .
CDR3nt: TGTGCCAGCAGTTACTCGCCCCTTATCTATGAGCAGTTCTTC
CDR3aa: CASSYSPLIYEQFF

d_gene: .
v_gene: TRBV7-2
len: 13
j_gene: TRBJ1-1
abundance: few
CDR3nt: TGTGCCAGCAGCTTAGTCTGGGGCACTGAAGCTTTCTTT
CDR3aa: CASSLVWGTEAFF

d_gene: .
v_gene: TRBV2
len: 14
j_gene: TRBJ2-7
abundance: once
CDR3nt: TGTGCCAGCAGTGGGTGGCACGGCGAGACAGAGCAGTACTTC
CDR3aa: CASSGWHGETEQYF

d_gene: .
v_gene: TRBV7-3
len: 13
j_gene: TRBJ2-1
abundance: .
CDR3nt: TGTGCCAGCAGCTTGGCAGGGGACAATGAGCAGTTCTTC
CDR3aa: CASSLAGDNEQFF

d_gene: .
v_gene: TRBV4-3
len: 16
j_gene: TRBJ2-1
abundance: few
CDR3nt: TGCGCCAGCAGCCTCTACAGGGCCTCTACCTACAATGAGCAGTTCTTC
CDR3aa: CASSLYRASTYNEQFF

d_gene: .
v_gene: TRBV15
len: 13
j_gene: TRBJ1-2
abundance: few
CDR3nt: TGTGCCACCAGCAGAGACAGGGTGCGGGGCTACACCTTC
CDR3aa: CATSRDRVRGYTF

d_gene: TRBD2
v_gene: TRBV5-4
len: 16
j_gene: TRBJ2-5
abundance: .
CDR3nt: TGTGCCAGCCCCACAGGAAGCGGGGGGGCCCAAGAGACCCAGTACTTC
CDR3aa: CASPTGSGGAQETQYF

d_gene: .
v_gene: TRBV6-4
len: 15
j_gene: TRBJ2-7
abundance: .
CDR3nt: TGTGCCAGCAGTGCTTCCCCCGGGGGTTCCTACGAGCAGTACTTC
CDR3aa: CASSASPGGSYEQYF

d_gene: .
v_gene: TRBV18
len: 17
j_gene: TRBJ1-2
abundance: .
CDR3nt: TGTGCCAGCTCACCGATCCTGGTAAAAGCTTTAAACTATGGCTACACCTTC
CDR3aa: CASSPILVKALNYGYTF

d_gene: .
v_gene: TRBV6-6
len: 12
j_gene: TRBJ2-4
abundance: .
CDR3nt: TGTGCCAGCAGGTCCTGGGGGGAAGGACAGTACTTC
CDR3aa: CASRSWGEGQYF

d_gene: .
v_gene: TRBV7-2
len: 13
j_gene: TRBJ1-1
abundance: .
CDR3nt: TGTGCCAGCAGGTCGGGCATGACCACTGAAGCTTTCTTT
CDR3aa: CASRSGMTTEAFF

d_gene: TRBD1
v_gene: TRBV5-1
len: 16
j_gene: TRBJ2-7
abundance: .
CDR3nt: TGCGCCAGCAGCTTAGACGTCCGGACAGGGGGATACGAGCAGTACTTC
CDR3aa: CASSLDVRTGGYEQYF

d_gene: .
v_gene: TRBV10-2
len: 14
j_gene: TRBJ1-3
abundance: .
CDR3nt: TGCGCCAGCAGCGGTGGCAGGGTTGGAAACACCATATATTTT
CDR3aa: CASSGGRVGNTIYF

d_gene: .
v_gene: TRBV7-9
len: 17
j_gene: TRBJ1-5
abundance: .
CDR3nt: TGTGCCAGCAGCTTAGGGGGCGGGAGACAGCTCAATCAGCCCCAGCATTTT
CDR3aa: CASSLGGGRQLNQPQHF

d_gene: .
v_gene: TRBV4-1
len: 16
j_gene: TRBJ2-5
abundance: .
CDR3nt: TGCGCCAGCAGCCGCAATCACGGGGGTCCCCAAGAGACCCAGTACTTC
CDR3aa: CASSRNHGGPQETQYF

d_gene: .
v_gene: TRBV7-6
len: 13
j_gene: TRBJ2-2
abundance: .
CDR3nt: TGTGCCAGCAGAGAAAAAAAGACCGGGGAGCTGTTTTTT
CDR3aa: CASREKKTGELFF

d_gene: .
v_gene: TRBV21-1
len: 12
j_gene: TRBJ2-5
abundance: .
CDR3nt: TGTGCCAGCAGCAAAGATCAAGAGACCCAGTACTTC
CDR3aa: CASSKDQETQYF

d_gene: .
v_gene: TRBV25-1
len: 13
j_gene: TRBJ1-1
abundance: .
CDR3nt: TGTGCCAGCAGTGAAGAGACATGGACAGAAGCTTTCTTT
CDR3aa: CASSEETWTEAFF

d_gene: TRBD2
v_gene: TRBV5-6
len: 18
j_gene: TRBJ2-6
abundance: once
CDR3nt: TGTGCCAGCAGCCCCGGTGTTCTGGGGGGGTCTGGGGCCAACGTCCTGACTTTC
CDR3aa: CASSPGVLGGSGANVLTF

d_gene: .
v_gene: TRBV11-3
len: 15
j_gene: TRBJ2-6
abundance: .
CDR3nt: TGTGCCAGCAGCTTCCTTGGGGCTGGGGCCAACGTCCTGACTTTC
CDR3aa: CASSFLGAGANVLTF

d_gene: .
v_gene: TRBV9
len: 13
j_gene: TRBJ2-7
abundance: .
CDR3nt: TGTGCCAGCAGCGTAAGCCCCAGCTACGAGCAGTACTTC
CDR3aa: CASSVSPSYEQYF